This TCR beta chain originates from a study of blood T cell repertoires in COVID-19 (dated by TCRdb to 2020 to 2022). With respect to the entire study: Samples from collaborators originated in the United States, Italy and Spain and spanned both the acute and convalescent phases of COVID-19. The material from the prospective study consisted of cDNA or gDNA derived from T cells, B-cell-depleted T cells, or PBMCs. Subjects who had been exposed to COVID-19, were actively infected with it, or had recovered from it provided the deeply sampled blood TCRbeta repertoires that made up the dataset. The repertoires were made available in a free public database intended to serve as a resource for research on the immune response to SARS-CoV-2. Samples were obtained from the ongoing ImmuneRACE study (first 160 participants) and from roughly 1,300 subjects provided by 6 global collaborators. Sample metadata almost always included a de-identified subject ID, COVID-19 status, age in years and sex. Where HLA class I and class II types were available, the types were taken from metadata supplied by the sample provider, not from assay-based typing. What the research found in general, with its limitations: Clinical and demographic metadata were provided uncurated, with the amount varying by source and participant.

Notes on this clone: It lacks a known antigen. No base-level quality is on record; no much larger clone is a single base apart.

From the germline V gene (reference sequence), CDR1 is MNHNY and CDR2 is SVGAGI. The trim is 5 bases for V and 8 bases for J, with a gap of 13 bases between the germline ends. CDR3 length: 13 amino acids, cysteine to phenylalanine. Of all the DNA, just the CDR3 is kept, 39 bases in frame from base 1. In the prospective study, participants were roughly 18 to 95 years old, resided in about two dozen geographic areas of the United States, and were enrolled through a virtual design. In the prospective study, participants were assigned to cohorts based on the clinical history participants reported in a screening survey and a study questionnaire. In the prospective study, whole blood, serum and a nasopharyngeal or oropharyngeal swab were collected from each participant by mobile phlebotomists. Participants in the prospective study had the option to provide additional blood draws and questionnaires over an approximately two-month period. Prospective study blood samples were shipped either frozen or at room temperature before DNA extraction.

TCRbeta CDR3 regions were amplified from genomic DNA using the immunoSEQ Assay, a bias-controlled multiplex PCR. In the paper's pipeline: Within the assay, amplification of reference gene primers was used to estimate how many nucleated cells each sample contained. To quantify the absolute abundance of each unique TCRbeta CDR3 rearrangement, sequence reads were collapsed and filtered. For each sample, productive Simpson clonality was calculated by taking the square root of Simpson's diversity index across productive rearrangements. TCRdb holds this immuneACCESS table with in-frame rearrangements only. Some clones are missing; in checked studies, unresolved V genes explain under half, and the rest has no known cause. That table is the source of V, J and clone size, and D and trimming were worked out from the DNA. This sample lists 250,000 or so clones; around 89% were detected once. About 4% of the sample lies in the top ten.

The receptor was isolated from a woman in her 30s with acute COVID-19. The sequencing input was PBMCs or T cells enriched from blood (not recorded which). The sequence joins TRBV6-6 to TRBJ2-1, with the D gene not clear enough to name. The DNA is TGTGCCAGCAGTCGATCCCCCTCGGATGAGCAGTTCTTC. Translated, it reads CASSRSPSDEQFF.